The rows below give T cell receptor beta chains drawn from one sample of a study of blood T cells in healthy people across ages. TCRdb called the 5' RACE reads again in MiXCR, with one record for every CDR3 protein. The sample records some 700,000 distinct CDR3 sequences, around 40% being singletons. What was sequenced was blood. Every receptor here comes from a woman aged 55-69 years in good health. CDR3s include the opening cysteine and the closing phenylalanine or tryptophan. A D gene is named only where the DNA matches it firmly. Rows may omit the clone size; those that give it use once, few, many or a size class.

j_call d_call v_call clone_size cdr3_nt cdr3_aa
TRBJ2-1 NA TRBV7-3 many TGTGCCAGCAGCTCCCGGGGGGCCGGTTACAATGAGCAGTTCTTC CASSSRGAGYNEQFF
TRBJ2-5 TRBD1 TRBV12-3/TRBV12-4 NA TGTGCCAGCAGTTTGCGCAGGGGGCCCTCAGAGACCCAGTACTTC CASSLRRGPSETQYF
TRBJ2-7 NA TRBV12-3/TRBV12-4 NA TGTGCCAGCAGTTCACAGGGAGGGGTCTCCTACGAGCAGTACTTC CASSSQGGVSYEQYF
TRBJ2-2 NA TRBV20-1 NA TGCAGTGCTGGGATCGGGGAGCAGTTTTTT CSAGIGEQFF
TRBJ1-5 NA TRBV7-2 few TGTGCCATTAATCAGCCCCAGCATTTT CAINQPQHF
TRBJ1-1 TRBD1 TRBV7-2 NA TGTGCCAGCAGCATACAAACAGGGGGAAGCACTGAAGCTTTCTTT CASSIQTGGSTEAFF
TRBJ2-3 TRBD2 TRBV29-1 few TGCAGCGTTGGAATGACTAGCGGTAGCACAGATACGCAGTATTTT CSVGMTSGSTDTQYF
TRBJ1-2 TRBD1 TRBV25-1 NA TGTGCCAGCAGTGAGGGAGGAGGGACAGGGGGCGCCTTGGGCTATGGCTACACCTTC CASSEGGGTGGALGYGYTF
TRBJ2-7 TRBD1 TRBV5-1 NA TGCGCCAGCAGCTTGTCTCACGGGACAGAGTCCTACGAGCAGTACTTC CASSLSHGTESYEQYF
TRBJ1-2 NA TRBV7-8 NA TGTGCCAGCAGCTTAGCGCGGGCAGGGGCAGGCTATGGCTACACCTTC CASSLARAGAGYGYTF
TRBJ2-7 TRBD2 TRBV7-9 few TGTGCCAGCAGCGGACTGGCGGGGGGGCCGGCCACCTACGAGCAGTACTTC CASSGLAGGPATYEQYF
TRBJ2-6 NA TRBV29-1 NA TGCAGCGTTGAAGTGAACACTGGGGCCAACGTCCTGACTTTC CSVEVNTGANVLTF
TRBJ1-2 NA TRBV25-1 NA TGTGCCAGCAGCGAAGGACACTTGGGCGTGGGCGGCTACACCTTC CASSEGHLGVGGYTF
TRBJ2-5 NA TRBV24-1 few TGTGCCACCAGTGATCCCGACAGAGAAGAGACCCAGTACTTC CATSDPDREETQYF
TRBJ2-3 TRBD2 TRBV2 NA TGTGCCAGCAGTGATAACCTTAGCGGGGGAGGCACAGATACGCAGTATTTT CASSDNLSGGGTDTQYF
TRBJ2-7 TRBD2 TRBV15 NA TGTGCCACCAGCAGAGATGGGCTAGCGGGGGCCTCCACCTACGAGCAGTACTTC CATSRDGLAGASTYEQYF
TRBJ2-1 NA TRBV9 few TGTGCCAGCAGCGTAGTCGGGGGAGGATTCCTTGGGAATGAGCAGTTCTTC CASSVVGGGFLGNEQFF
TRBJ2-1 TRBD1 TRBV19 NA TGTGCCAGTAGTAAAGGACAGGGGTTCATCTACAATGAGCAGTTCTTC CASSKGQGFIYNEQFF
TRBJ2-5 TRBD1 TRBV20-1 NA TGCAGTGCCAGGGACAGGAGGACGGAGGCCCAGTACTTC CSARDRRTEAQYF
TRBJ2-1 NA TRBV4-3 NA TGCGCCAGCAGCCAAGACTTGGGAACTTCCACCTACAATGAGCAGTTCTTC CASSQDLGTSTYNEQFF